The sequence of this T cell receptor beta chain was determined in a study of blood T cell repertoires in COVID-19 (dated by TCRdb to the early 2020s). For context, the study as a whole: Samples from collaborators originated in the United States, Italy and Spain and spanned both the acute and convalescent phases of COVID-19. Deeply sampled blood TCRbeta repertoires from subjects exposed to, actively infected with, or recovered from COVID-19 were included in the dataset. The repertoires were released in a freely available public database intended as a resource for research on the immune response to SARS-CoV-2. Samples were obtained from the ongoing ImmuneRACE study (first 160 participants) and from 1,000 to 1,500 subjects provided by 6 global collaborators. Where available, HLA class I and class II types were taken from metadata supplied by the sample provider and were not determined by assay-based typing. The material from the prospective study consisted of cDNA or gDNA derived from T cells, B-cell-depleted T cells, or PBMCs. The sample metadata nearly always contained a de-identified subject ID, COVID-19 status, age in years and sex. The paper as a whole reports these results and caveats: How much clinical and demographic metadata was included differed by source and by participant, and the metadata was provided uncurated.

On this clone: Its binding antigen is unknown. The record has no base qualities; no much larger clone is one base away.

The immunoSEQ Assay, a bias-controlled multiplex PCR, was used to amplify TCRbeta CDR3 regions from genomic DNA. Per the source publication's procedure: Nucleated cell counts per sample were estimated from amplification of reference gene primers within the assay. To quantify the absolute abundance of each unique TCRbeta CDR3 rearrangement, sequence reads were collapsed and filtered. For each sample, productive Simpson clonality was calculated as the square root of Simpson's diversity index over productive rearrangements. TCRdb limited this immuneACCESS table to in-frame rearrangements with V and J called. A share of clones is missing; checked studies link under half to unresolved V genes, and the rest is unexplained. From that table come the V and J calls and clone size; the DNA was used to work out D and trimming. The sample has roughly 150,000 clones on record, roughly 85% of them singletons. Of the sample, roughly a tenth is held by the ten largest clones.

Collaborating institutions collected whole blood in K2EDTA tubes following their own protocols. Collaborator samples were shipped for TCRbeta analysis as frozen whole blood, isolated PBMCs, or DNA extracted from either sample type. Taken from the germline V gene (reference sequence), the CDR1 and CDR2 loops are SEHNR and FQNEAQ. V gives up 4 bases and J gives up 2 bases, and the segment between their germline ends measures 14 bases. The CDR3 goes from the cysteine to the phenylalanine over 15 residues. This entry keeps only the CDR3 DNA: 45 bases, framed from base 1. The clonotype comes from an elderly woman with active or convalescent COVID-19. The sample was peripheral blood. The sequence links TRBV7-9 to TRBJ2-5; a weak D assignment points to TRBD1 (6 bases agree). At the DNA level, the sequence is TGTGCCAGCAGCTACAGGGTTGGGGTTCAAGAGACCCAGTACTTC. This sequence encodes CASSYRVGVQETQYF.